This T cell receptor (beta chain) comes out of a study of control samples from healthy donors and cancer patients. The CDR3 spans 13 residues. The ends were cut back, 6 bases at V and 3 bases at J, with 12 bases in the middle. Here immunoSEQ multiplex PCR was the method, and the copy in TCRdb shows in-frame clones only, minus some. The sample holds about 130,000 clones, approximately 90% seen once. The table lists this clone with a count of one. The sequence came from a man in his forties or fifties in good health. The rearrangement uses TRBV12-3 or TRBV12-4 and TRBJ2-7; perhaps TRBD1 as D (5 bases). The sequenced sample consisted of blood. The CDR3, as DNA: TGTGCCAGCAGCCGTTGGGGCCTCTACGAGCAGTACTTC. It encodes CASSRWGLYEQYF.